This T cell receptor (beta chain) appears in the sequencing data of a study of vaccination and CD4 T cells after COVID-19. TCRdb re-called the PCR reads with MiXCR, one entry per CDR3 protein. The repertoire includes more than 12,000 distinct CDR3 sequences, 65% to 70% of them detected once, and less than 1.5% sits in the top ten. The PCR-positive dates, March through December 2020, came before the US Alpha, Beta and Delta variants. Sequencing used CD4+ T cells from blood, obtained after SARS-CoV-2 vaccination. The receptor comes from a human donor who had recovered from COVID-19.

CDR3 sequence: CASSILRTDMNTEAFF. Written as DNA, the CDR3 is TGTGCCAGTAGTATATTAAGGACAGACATGAACACTGAAGCTTTCTTT. The genes are TRBV19 and TRBJ1-1; perhaps TRBD1 as D (6 bases). The CDR3 totals 16 residues. Germline V lookup: CDR1 LNHDA, CDR2 SQIVND (reference sequence). V lost 2 bases to trimming and J lost 0 bases, with 13 bases between them.